This T cell receptor beta chain was found in a study of blood T cell repertoires in COVID-19. Study in general: T cells, B-cell-depleted T cells, or PBMCs supplied cDNA or gDNA.

Method: immunoSEQ multiplex PCR; TCRdb's copy keeps in-frame clones and lacks some. The profile shows fewer than 350,000 clones, approximately 90% of them singletons. CDR1 and CDR2 from the germline V gene are GTSNPN and SVGIG (reference sequence). The CDR3 runs 14 residues. The V gene end was trimmed by 3 bases and the J gene end by 3 bases; junction bases not matched to a gene: 8. Donors in Cohort 3 counted as recovered after two negative PCRs, clearance, or symptom resolution. The clonotype was recovered from a woman aged 40 to 50 who had recovered from COVID-19. The chain recombines TRBV30 with TRBJ2-7; 7 positions match TRBD2. Material for sequencing was PBMCs or T cells enriched from blood (not recorded which). CDR3 DNA: TGTGCCTGGAGGCCGCTAGCGGAAAACTACGAGCAGTACTTC. Its protein product is CAWRPLAENYEQYF.